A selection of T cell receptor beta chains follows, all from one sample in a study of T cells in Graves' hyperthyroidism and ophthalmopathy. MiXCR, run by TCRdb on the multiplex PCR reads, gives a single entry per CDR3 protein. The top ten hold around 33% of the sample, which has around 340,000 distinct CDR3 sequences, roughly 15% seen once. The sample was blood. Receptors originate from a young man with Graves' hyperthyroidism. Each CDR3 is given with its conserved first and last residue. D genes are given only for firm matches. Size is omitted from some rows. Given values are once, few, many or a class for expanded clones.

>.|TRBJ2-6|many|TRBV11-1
CASSFEANVLTF
TGTGCCAGCAGCTTCGAGGCCAACGTCCTGACTTTC
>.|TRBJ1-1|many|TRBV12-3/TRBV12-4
CASSRGETQAFF
TGTGCCAGCAGCCGAGGAGAGACACAAGCTTTCTTT
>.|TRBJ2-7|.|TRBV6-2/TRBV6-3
CASRRGDSARYEQYF
TGTGCCAGCAGACGGGGCGACAGCGCTCGCTACGAGCAGTACTTC
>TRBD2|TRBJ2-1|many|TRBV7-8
CASSPSSGRFDEQFF
TGTGCCAGCAGCCCCAGTAGCGGGAGGTTTGATGAGCAGTTCTTC
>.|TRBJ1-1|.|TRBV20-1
CSARSPANTEAFF
TGCAGTGCTAGATCCCCGGCGAACACTGAAGCTTTCTTT
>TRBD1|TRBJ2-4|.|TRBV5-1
CASSLVGQGILAKNIQYF
TGCGCCAGCAGCTTGGTGGGACAGGGTATTCTAGCCAAAAACATTCAGTACTTC
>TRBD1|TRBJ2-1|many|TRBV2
CASTGQGIFNEQFF
TGTGCCAGCACGGGACAGGGGATTTTCAATGAGCAGTTCTTC
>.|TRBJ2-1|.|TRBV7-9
CASSLEPGVPFF
TGTGCCAGCAGCTTAGAGCCAGGGGTGCCGTTCTTC
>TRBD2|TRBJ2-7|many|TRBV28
CASSLVLAGIYEQYF
TGTGCCAGCAGTTTAGTACTAGCGGGAATCTACGAGCAGTACTTC
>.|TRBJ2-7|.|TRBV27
CASSLSGVSEQYF
TGTGCCAGCTCCCTCTCGGGGGTGTCCGAGCAGTACTTC
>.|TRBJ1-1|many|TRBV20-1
CSARVLRGTEAFF
TGCAGTGCTAGGGTGTTACGGGGGACTGAAGCTTTCTTT
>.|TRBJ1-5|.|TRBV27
CASSPSSNQPQHF
TGTGCCAGCAGCCCCTCCAGCAATCAGCCCCAGCATTTT
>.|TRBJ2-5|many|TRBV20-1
CSATRGTQYF
TGCAGTGCCACGAGGGGGACCCAGTACTTC
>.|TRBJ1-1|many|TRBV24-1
CATRDEAFF
TGTGCCACCCGGGATGAAGCTTTCTTT
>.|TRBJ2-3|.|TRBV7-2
CASSLRDNTDTQYF
TGTGCCAGCAGCTTGAGGGACAACACAGATACGCAGTATTTT
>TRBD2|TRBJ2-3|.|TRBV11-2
CASSLLLAGVRDTQYF
TGTGCCAGCAGCTTACTACTAGCGGGAGTAAGAGATACGCAGTATTTT
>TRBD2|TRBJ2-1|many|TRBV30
CAWQSGTSIYNEQFF
TGTGCCTGGCAGTCCGGGACTAGTATTTACAATGAGCAGTTCTTC
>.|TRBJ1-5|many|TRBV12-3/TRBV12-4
CASSFHRDNQPQHF
TGTGCCAGCAGTTTCCACAGGGACAATCAGCCCCAGCATTTT
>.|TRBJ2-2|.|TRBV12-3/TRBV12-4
CASSSGPVRTGELFF
TGTGCCAGCAGTTCAGGGCCGGTGCGGACCGGGGAGCTGTTTTTT
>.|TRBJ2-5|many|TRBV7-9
CASSLPAEETQYF
TGTGCCAGCAGCCTCCCGGCAGAAGAGACCCAGTACTTC
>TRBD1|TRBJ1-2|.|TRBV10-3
CAISDGQGEGGYTF
TGTGCCATCAGTGATGGACAGGGGGAAGGCGGCTACACCTTC
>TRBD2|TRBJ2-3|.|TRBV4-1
CASRPVAGDGTDTQYF
TGCGCCAGCAGGCCCGTAGCGGGAGACGGCACAGATACGCAGTATTTT
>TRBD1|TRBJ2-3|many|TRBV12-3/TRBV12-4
CASRPGQGGADTQYF
TGTGCCAGCAGACCGGGACAGGGTGGTGCAGATACGCAGTATTTT
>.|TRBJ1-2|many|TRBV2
CASSQGTYGYTF
TGTGCCAGCAGCCAAGGGACCTATGGCTACACCTTC
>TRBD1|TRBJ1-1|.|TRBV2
CASSPQGGWAEAFF
TGTGCCAGCAGTCCACAGGGGGGATGGGCTGAAGCTTTCTTT
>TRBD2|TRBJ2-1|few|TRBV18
CASSPGSGSVYEQFF
TGTGCCAGCTCACCAGGTAGCGGGAGTGTCTATGAGCAGTTCTTC
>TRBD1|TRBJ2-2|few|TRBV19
CASRGQGAGELFF
TGTGCCAGTAGGGGACAGGGGGCCGGGGAGCTGTTTTTT
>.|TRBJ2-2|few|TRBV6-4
CASRDSSNTGELFF
TGTGCCAGCAGGGACTCCTCGAACACCGGGGAGCTGTTTTTT
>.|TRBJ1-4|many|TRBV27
CASSMRVGDKREKLFF
TGTGCCAGCAGCATGAGAGTTGGGGACAAGAGGGAAAAACTGTTTTTT
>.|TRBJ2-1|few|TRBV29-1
CSVKDSFPYNEQFF
TGCAGCGTGAAGGACAGTTTCCCCTACAATGAGCAGTTCTTC
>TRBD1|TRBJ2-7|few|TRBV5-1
CASSWDRGYGQYF
TGCGCCAGCAGCTGGGACAGGGGCTACGGGCAGTACTTC
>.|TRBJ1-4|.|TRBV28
CASRSTDEKLFF
TGTGCCAGCAGGTCGACAGATGAAAAACTGTTTTTT
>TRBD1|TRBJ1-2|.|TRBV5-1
CASFTGDRLDYGYTF
TGCGCCAGTTTTACAGGGGATCGGCTAGACTATGGCTACACCTTC
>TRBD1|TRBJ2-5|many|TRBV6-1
CASSKTQGTQETQYF
TGTGCCAGCAGTAAGACACAGGGGACCCAAGAGACCCAGTACTTC
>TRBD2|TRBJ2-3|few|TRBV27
CASSLWEGTVTDTQYF
TGTGCCAGCAGTTTATGGGAGGGGACCGTCACAGATACGCAGTATTTT
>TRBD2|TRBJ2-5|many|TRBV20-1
CSAQGLVSETQYF
TGCAGTGCCCAGGGACTAGTGTCTGAGACCCAGTACTTC
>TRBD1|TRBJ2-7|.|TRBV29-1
CSARQGVSYEQYF
TGCAGCGCCCGACAGGGGGTCTCCTACGAGCAGTACTTC
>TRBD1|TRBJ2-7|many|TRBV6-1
CASTRDRALYEQYF
TGTGCCAGCACCCGGGACAGGGCTTTATACGAGCAGTACTTC
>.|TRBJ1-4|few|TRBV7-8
CASSRQGIDEKLFF
TGTGCCAGCAGTCGGCAGGGGATTGATGAAAAACTGTTTTTT
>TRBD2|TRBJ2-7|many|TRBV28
CASSPSGINYEQYF
TGTGCCAGCAGCCCGAGCGGGATTAACTACGAGCAGTACTTC
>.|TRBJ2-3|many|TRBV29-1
CSVQSTDTQYF
TGCAGCGTCCAGAGCACAGATACGCAGTATTTT
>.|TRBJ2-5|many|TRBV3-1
CASSRSIGPPETQYF
TGTGCCAGCAGCAGAAGCATTGGACCCCCGGAGACCCAGTACTTC
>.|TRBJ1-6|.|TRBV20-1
CSARHDLGVGSPLHF
TGCAGTGCTAGACACGACCTGGGGGTGGGTTCACCCCTCCACTTT
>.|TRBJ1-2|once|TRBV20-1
CSARPRGYYGYTF
TGCAGTGCTAGACCCCGGGGGTACTATGGCTACACCTTC
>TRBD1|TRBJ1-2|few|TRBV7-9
CASPTRTGGYGYTF
TGTGCCAGCCCCACCAGGACAGGGGGTTATGGCTACACCTTC
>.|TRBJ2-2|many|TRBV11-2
CASSLGSGSTELFF
TGTGCCAGCAGCTTAGGGTCGGGCAGTACGGAGCTGTTTTTT
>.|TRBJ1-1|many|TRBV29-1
CSVGFVGTEAFF
TGCAGCGTTGGTTTCGTTGGCACTGAAGCTTTCTTT
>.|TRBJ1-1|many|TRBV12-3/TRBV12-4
CASSFFRQNTEAFF
TGTGCCAGCAGTTTCTTTCGTCAGAACACTGAAGCTTTCTTT
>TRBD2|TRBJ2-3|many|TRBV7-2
CASKNRLAESTDTQYF
TGTGCCAGCAAAAACAGACTAGCGGAAAGCACAGATACGCAGTATTTT
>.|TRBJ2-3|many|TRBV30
CAWSFAAGDTQYF
TGTGCCTGGAGTTTCGCGGCGGGAGATACGCAGTATTTT
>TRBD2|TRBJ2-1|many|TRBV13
CASSPGTSGRFNEQFF
TGTGCCAGCAGCCCCGGGACTAGCGGGAGGTTCAATGAGCAGTTCTTC
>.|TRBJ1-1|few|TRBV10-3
CAIRGGGSSTEAFF
TGTGCCATCAGGGGCGGGGGATCGAGCACTGAAGCTTTCTTT
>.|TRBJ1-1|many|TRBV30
CAWARGRSMNTEAFF
TGTGCCTGGGCCAGGGGCCGATCCATGAACACTGAAGCTTTCTTT
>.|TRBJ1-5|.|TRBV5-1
CASSLDRPQPQHF
TGCGCCAGCAGCTTGGACAGGCCTCAGCCCCAGCATTTT
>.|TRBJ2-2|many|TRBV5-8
CASSLGWAGELFF
TGTGCCAGCAGCCTTGGTTGGGCCGGGGAGCTGTTTTTT
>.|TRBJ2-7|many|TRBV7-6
CASSLTTPPSSYEQYF
TGTGCCAGCAGCTTAACAACGCCCCCTAGCTCCTACGAGCAGTACTTC
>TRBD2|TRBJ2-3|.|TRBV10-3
CAISDGTSPEAYF
TGTGCCATCAGTGATGGGACTAGCCCGGAGGCGTATTTT
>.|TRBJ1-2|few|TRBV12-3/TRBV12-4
CASRRTTVDGYTF
TGTGCCAGCAGAAGGACCACCGTAGATGGCTACACCTTC
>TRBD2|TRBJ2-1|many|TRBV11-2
CASSLAPPTSEPYNEQFF
TGTGCCAGCAGCTTAGCGCCCCCGACTAGCGAACCTTACAATGAGCAGTTCTTC
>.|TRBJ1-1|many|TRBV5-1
CASSILAENTEAFF
TGCGCCAGCAGCATTCTCGCAGAGAACACTGAAGCTTTCTTT